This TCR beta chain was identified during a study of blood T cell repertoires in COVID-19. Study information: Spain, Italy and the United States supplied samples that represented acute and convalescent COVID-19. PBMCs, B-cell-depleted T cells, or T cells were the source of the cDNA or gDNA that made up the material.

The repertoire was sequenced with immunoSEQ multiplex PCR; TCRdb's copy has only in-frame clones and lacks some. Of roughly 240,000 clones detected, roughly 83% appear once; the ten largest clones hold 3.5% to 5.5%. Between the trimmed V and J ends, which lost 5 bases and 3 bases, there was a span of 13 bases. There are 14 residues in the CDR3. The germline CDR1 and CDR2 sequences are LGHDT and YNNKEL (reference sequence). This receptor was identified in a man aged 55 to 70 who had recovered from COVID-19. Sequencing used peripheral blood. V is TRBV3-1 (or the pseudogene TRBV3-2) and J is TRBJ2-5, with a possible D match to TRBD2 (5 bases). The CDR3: CASSTTAEKETQYF. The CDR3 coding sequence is TGTGCCAGCAGCACCACAGCGGAGAAAGAGACCCAGTACTTC.